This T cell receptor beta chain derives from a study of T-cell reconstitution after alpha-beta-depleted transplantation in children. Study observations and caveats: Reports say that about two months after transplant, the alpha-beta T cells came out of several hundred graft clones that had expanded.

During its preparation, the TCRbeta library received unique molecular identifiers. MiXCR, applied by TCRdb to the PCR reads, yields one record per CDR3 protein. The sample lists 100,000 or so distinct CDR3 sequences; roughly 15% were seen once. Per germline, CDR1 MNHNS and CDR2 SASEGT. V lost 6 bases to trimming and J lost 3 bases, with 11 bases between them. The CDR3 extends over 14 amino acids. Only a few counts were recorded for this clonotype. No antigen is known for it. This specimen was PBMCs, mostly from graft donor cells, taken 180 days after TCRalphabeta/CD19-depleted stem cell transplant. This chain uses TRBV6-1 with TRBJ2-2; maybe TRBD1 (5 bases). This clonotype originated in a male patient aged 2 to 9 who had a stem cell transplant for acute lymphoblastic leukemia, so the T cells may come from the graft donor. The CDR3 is CASSALTDTGELFF. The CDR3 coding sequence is TGTGCCAGCAGCGCCCTGACAGACACCGGGGAGCTGTTTTTT.